This entry is about one TCR beta chain. What it binds is not known. These data come from a study of shared clonotypes between healthy human individuals. Repertoires were generated with immunoSEQ multiplex PCR, while TCRdb's copy carries only in-frame clones and drops some. The repertoire holds 2 million to 2.5 million clones, 93% seen once, with approximately 0.37% in the top ten. The study, taken as a whole, reports: Generation probabilities were higher for clonotypes shared across all four sorted-subset donors than for unshared ones.

Sequenced input: naive CD4+ T cells from PBMCs. Subset noted: CD45RA+ positively selected. The TCR sequence derives from a man aged 18 to 29 in good health. Some clones in this sample may be carry-over from other donors' samples.

CDR3 region: CASSPYIPGTGGSGELFF. CDR3 in DNA: TGTGCCAGCAGCCCCTATATACCCGGGACAGGGGGCTCCGGGGAGCTGTTTTTT. The V call is TRBV14, the J call TRBJ2-2; 12 bases agree with TRBD1. V dropped 4 bases and J dropped 6; count of bases not matched to a gene: 12. CDR1 and CDR2 from the germline V gene are SGHDN and FVKESK. CDR3 length: 18 amino acids.